The 13 T cell receptor beta chains below all came from one sample that was sequenced in a study of T-cell memory formation after mild COVID-19. TCRdb independently ran MiXCR on the 5' RACE reads; one entry per CDR3 protein. The sample lists a few hundred thousand distinct CDR3 sequences, around 21% seen once, with around 12% in the top ten. Input material: PBMCs or a T cell subset sorted from them (not recorded which). All receptors come from an adult woman who had mild COVID-19 (a few samples of this study predate the infection). Cell type and time point are not known.

The chain links TRBV7-6 to TRBJ2-7, with 8 bases that match TRBD2. The CDR3 covers 15 residues. Unmatched junction bases numbered 4, after V lost 3 bases and J lost 0 bases. Looked up from germline, CDR1 is SGHVS and CDR2 is FNYEAQ. CDR3 nucleotides: TGTGCCAGCAGCTTCACAGGGACTAGCTCCTACGAGCAGTACTTC. Its protein is CASSFTGTSSYEQYF.

The chain carries TRBV29-1 and TRBJ1-2; D gene unclear. The CDR3 is 15 residues long. The V gene lost 4 bases and the J gene lost 4 bases, with 19 bases spanning the gap. Germline V gene data show CDR1 as SQVTM and CDR2 as ANQGSEA. CDR3 protein: CSVVLSGREVYGYTF. In nucleotides, the CDR3 is TGCAGCGTTGTCCTCAGCGGAAGGGAAGTCTATGGCTACACCTTC.

The sample holds a few counts of this clonotype. V and J are TRBV5-1 and TRBJ1-1; D is unresolved. CDR1 and CDR2 from the germline V gene are SGHRS and YFSETQ. V was cut by 0 bases and J by 0 bases, with 9 bases left in between. This CDR3 is 15 amino acids long. The CDR3 coding sequence is TGCGCCAGCAGCTTGGACGTAGTTTTGAACACTGAAGCTTTCTTT. Translated: CASSLDVVLNTEAFF. Full variable domain (rest looked up from reference TRBV5-1 and TRBJ1-1): KAGVTQTPRYLIKTRGQQVTLSCSPISGHRSVSWYQQTPGQGLQFLFEYFSETQRNKGNFPGRFSGRQFSNSRSEMNVSTLELGDSALYLCASSLDVVLNTEAFFGQGTRLTVV.

This clonotype turned up a few times. The chain employs TRBV9 and TRBJ1-1; no clear D. Deletions cut 0 bases from V and 0 bases from J, with 3 bases between. The CDR3 totals 13 residues. The germline gives CDR1 SGDLS, CDR2 YYNGEE. The CDR3 sequence is CASSVAMNTEAFF. The CDR3 DNA follows: TGTGCCAGCAGCGTAGCCATGAACACTGAAGCTTTCTTT.

This clonotype was observed a handful of times. The chain is built from TRBV14 and TRBJ2-2; D uncertain. V was trimmed by 3 bases and J by 5 bases, leaving 13 bases between them. Per germline, CDR1 SGHDN and CDR2 FVKESK. This CDR3 comprises 15 residues. Written as DNA, the CDR3 is TGTGCCAGCAGCCATCAGAGTCTTCGTACCGGGGAGCTGTTTTTT. Its translation: CASSHQSLRTGELFF.

The genes are TRBV5-1 and TRBJ1-2; D gene uncertain. V shed 0 bases and J shed 4 bases, with 10 bases lying between them. In germline, CDR1 is SGHRS, CDR2 YFSETQ. This CDR3 is 14 amino acids long. Here the CDR3 DNA reads TGCGCCAGCAGCTTGGCCGGTTCCGCCTATGGCTACACCTTC. Translated: CASSLAGSAYGYTF. Complete variable domain (other parts from reference TRBV5-1 and TRBJ1-2): KAGVTQTPRYLIKTRGQQVTLSCSPISGHRSVSWYQQTPGQGLQFLFEYFSETQRNKGNFPGRFSGRQFSNSRSEMNVSTLELGDSALYLCASSLAGSAYGYTFGSGTRLTVV.

This clonotype was counted ten times or more. V is TRBV29-1 and J is TRBJ2-1, with D possibly being TRBD1 or TRBD2 (6 bases each). Trimming removed 6 bases from V and 4 bases from J, with 13 bases in between. The CDR3 is made up of 13 amino acids. Germline V CDR1 and CDR2: SQVTM, ANQGSEA. CDR3 region: CSVLGGSYNEQFF. The CDR3 bases are TGCAGCGTCCTCGGGGGCTCATACAATGAGCAGTTCTTC.

This clonotype appeared a few times. The CDR3 bases are TGCAGCGTTGAAGGAGTATTTCCGGGACAGGGGACTATTAACTCCTACAATGAGCAGTTCTTC. Translation gives CSVEGVFPGQGTINSYNEQFF. The rearrangement uses TRBV29-1 and TRBJ2-1; 10 bases map to TRBD1. V was clipped by 1 base and J by 0 bases; unmatched bases: 18. The CDR3 contains 21 residues. The germline V gene has CDR1 SQVTM and CDR2 ANQGSEA.

V usage is TRBV12-3 or TRBV12-4 and J usage is TRBJ1-1; 7 bases are a match to TRBD1. This CDR3 comprises 14 residues. Trimming at V came to 6 bases and at J to 3 bases, leaving 7 bases not matched to a gene. The CDR3 DNA reads as TGTGCCAGCAGGTTGGACAGGACATACACTGAAGCTTTCTTT. It codes for CASRLDRTYTEAFF.

This chain links TRBV30 with TRBJ2-5; D might be TRBD2 (6 bases). Trimming took 4 bases from V and 5 from J, leaving 8 bases between them. This CDR3 spans 11 amino acids. CDR1 and CDR2 (germline): GTSNPN, SVGIG (reference sequence). The CDR3 nucleotides read TGTGCCTGGAACCGGGGGGAGACCCAGTACTTC. Translation: CAWNRGETQYF.

This clonotype was seen a few times. The chain links TRBV5-1 to TRBJ1-1; tentative D call: TRBD1 (5 bases). V shed 3 bases and J shed 7 bases, with 10 bases lying between them. CDR1 and CDR2 (germline): SGHRS, YFSETQ. The CDR3 is 12 amino acids. This CDR3 reads CASSSGVSEAFF. The CDR3 DNA follows: TGCGCCAGCAGCTCGGGGGTAAGTGAAGCTTTCTTT.

This chain connects TRBV4-3 to TRBJ1-6; 7 bases align to TRBD1. From germline, CDR1 is LGHNA and CDR2 YSLEER. V was pared by 3 bases and J by 8 bases, with 7 bases of the junction left unmatched. CDR3 length equals 15 residues. CDR3: CASSQDPTGDSPLHF. Written as DNA, the CDR3 is TGCGCCAGCAGCCAGGATCCCACAGGGGATTCACCCCTCCACTTT.

The V gene is TRBV7-9, the J gene TRBJ1-2; D uncertain. Per the germline V gene, CDR1 is SEHNR and CDR2 is FQNEAQ (reference sequence). V lost 5 bases and J lost 6, with 16 bases in between. The CDR3 totals 14 residues. DNA for the CDR3: TGTGCCAGCAGCCCGTCGGAGAGGGCAGATGGCTACACCTTC. As protein: CASSPSERADGYTF.